These T cell receptor beta chains were read from a single sample in a study of blood T cell repertoires in COVID-19. The method was immunoSEQ multiplex PCR; TCRdb's version includes in-frame clones alone and lacks a portion of them. The table has about 150,000 clones, approximately 80% seen once. The sample taken for sequencing was peripheral blood. These receptors were collected from a man aged 55-75 years with acute or convalescent COVID-19. The CDR3 runs from the conserved cysteine through the conserved F or W. The D gene is left open where the match is weak. Clone sizes are given selectively: once, few, many, or a class where the clone is expanded.

-	-	TRBV2	TRBJ2-3	CASSAPGQRTRTDTQYF	TGTGCCAGCAGTGCCCCGGGACAACGAACCCGCACAGATACGCAGTATTTT
TRBD2	-	TRBV19	TRBJ2-3	CASSIGSGSGSGTDTQYF	TGTGCCAGTAGTATCGGTAGCGGGAGTGGGTCTGGCACAGATACGCAGTATTTT
-	-	TRBV6-6	TRBJ2-7	CASSPVSGITPEQYF	TGTGCCAGCAGCCCCGTTTCAGGTATAACCCCCGAGCAGTACTTC
-	few	TRBV5-4	TRBJ2-7	CASSFSSYEQYF	TGTGCCAGCAGCTTCTCTTCCTACGAGCAGTACTTC
TRBD1	-	TRBV9	TRBJ2-6	CASSEKGQDTGANVLTF	TGTGCCAGCAGCGAAAAGGGACAGGATACTGGGGCCAACGTCCTGACTTTC
TRBD1	-	TRBV7-2	TRBJ1-4	CASGPQGALYEKLFF	TGTGCCAGCGGACCTCAGGGGGCTCTGTATGAAAAACTGTTTTTT
TRBD1	-	TRBV3-1/TRBV3-2	TRBJ1-6	CASSPSVGGISPLHF	TGTGCCAGCAGCCCCAGTGTAGGGGGCATTTCACCCCTCCACTTT
TRBD2	-	TRBV25-1	TRBJ2-5	CASSLAGGHETQYF	TGTGCCAGCAGTCTAGCGGGGGGGCATGAGACCCAGTACTTC
TRBD2	once	TRBV6-2/TRBV6-3	TRBJ2-3	CASSYGGLAGYTDTQYF	TGTGCCAGCAGTTACGGGGGACTAGCGGGGTACACAGATACGCAGTATTTT
-	-	TRBV1	TRBJ2-3	CTSSHSRKRTDTQYF	TGCACCAGCAGCCATTCGAGGAAACGCACAGATACGCAGTATTTT
-	-	TRBV7-2	TRBJ1-2	CASSPTGPYGYTF	TGTGCCAGCAGCCCCACAGGGCCCTATGGCTACACCTTC
-	-	TRBV5-4	TRBJ1-4	CASSPGQQANEKLFF	TGTGCCAGCAGCCCAGGACAGCAAGCTAATGAAAAACTGTTTTTT
-	-	TRBV7-9	TRBJ2-7	CASSRGYEQYF	TGTGCCAGCAGCCGAGGCTACGAGCAGTACTTC
TRBD2	-	TRBV9	TRBJ2-5	CASSAGGTSRETQYF	TGTGCCAGCAGCGCTGGCGGGACTAGTCGCGAGACCCAGTACTTC
-	-	TRBV21-1	TRBJ2-3	CASSPTPGSGNTDTQYF	TGTGCCAGCAGTCCAACCCCGGGTAGCGGAAACACAGATACGCAGTATTTT
TRBD2	-	TRBV4-1	TRBJ2-1	CASSQGAGGLGEQFF	TGCGCCAGCAGCCAAGGAGCGGGGGGGCTAGGTGAGCAGTTCTTC
TRBD1	-	TRBV7-2	TRBJ1-2	CASSLQTGERTYGYTF	TGTGCCAGCAGCTTACAGACAGGGGAGCGGACCTATGGCTACACCTTC
-	-	TRBV7-2	TRBJ2-4	CASSRPHGSLAKNIQYF	TGTGCCAGCAGCCGTCCTCACGGGAGTTTAGCCAAAAACATTCAGTACTTC
-	-	TRBV6-5	TRBJ1-2	CASSYSIQNSHHGYTF	TGTGCCAGCAGTTACTCGATTCAAAACTCCCACCATGGCTACACCTTC
-	-	TRBV7-9	TRBJ1-1	CASEPGGVNTEAFF	TGTGCCAGCGAGCCCGGGGGTGTGAACACTGAAGCTTTCTTT
TRBD1	-	TRBV11-2	TRBJ2-2	CASSRTGGMNTGELFF	TGTGCCAGCAGCCGGACAGGGGGCATGAACACCGGGGAGCTGTTTTTT
-	-	TRBV28	TRBJ1-1	CASSLPGGYTEAFF	TGTGCCAGCAGTTTACCAGGCGGGTACACTGAAGCTTTCTTT
-	-	TRBV7-2	TRBJ2-7	CASSTRTGRALGEQYF	TGTGCCAGCAGCACTCGGACAGGGAGGGCGTTGGGCGAGCAGTACTTC
TRBD1	-	TRBV15	TRBJ1-1	CATSRDGTGGAEAFF	TGTGCCACCAGCAGAGATGGGACAGGGGGGGCTGAAGCTTTCTTT
TRBD1	few	TRBV7-9	TRBJ1-1	CASSRGQGAEAFF	TGTGCCAGCAGTCGCGGACAGGGCGCTGAAGCTTTCTTT
TRBD1	once	TRBV10-3	TRBJ1-1	CAITPGTANTEAFF	TGTGCCATCACCCCCGGGACAGCGAACACTGAAGCTTTCTTT
TRBD2	-	TRBV3-1/TRBV3-2	TRBJ2-3	CASSRGLAGGPTSPDTQYF	TGTGCCAGCAGCCGGGGACTAGCGGGGGGGCCGACCAGCCCAGATACGCAGTATTTT
TRBD1	once	TRBV6-5	TRBJ1-2	CASPAGDSLGYTF	TGTGCCAGCCCCGCAGGGGACAGCCTGGGCTACACCTTC
-	-	TRBV28	TRBJ2-7	CASRLPRGEQYF	TGTGCCAGCAGACTCCCCAGGGGCGAGCAGTACTTC
TRBD1	-	TRBV11-2	TRBJ2-3	CASSIRQGGADTQYF	TGTGCCAGCAGCATCAGACAGGGGGGGGCAGATACGCAGTATTTT
TRBD1	-	TRBV5-1	TRBJ1-2	CASSSRTGSYGYTF	TGCGCCAGCAGCTCCCGGACAGGGAGCTATGGCTACACCTTC
TRBD1	few	TRBV6-2/TRBV6-3	TRBJ1-2	CASSPSGQVTYGYTF	TGTGCCAGCAGCCCCTCCGGACAGGTGACTTATGGCTACACCTTC
-	-	TRBV28	TRBJ2-7	CASSLYSGLSYEQYF	TGTGCCAGCAGTTTATATTCAGGGCTGTCCTACGAGCAGTACTTC
-	few	TRBV7-2	TRBJ2-7	CASSLGEGAYEQYF	TGTGCCAGCAGCTTAGGGGAGGGGGCCTACGAGCAGTACTTC
TRBD1	-	TRBV19	TRBJ1-3	CASSIPTGTGNSVPRYF	TGTGCCAGTAGTATACCAACAGGGACAGGGAATTCGGTTCCAAGATATTTT
-	-	TRBV5-4	TRBJ1-4	CASSLGLNEKLFF	TGTGCCAGCAGCTTGGGTCTTAATGAAAAACTGTTTTTT
-	-	TRBV5-1	TRBJ2-7	CASGTQSYEQYF	TGCGCCAGCGGAACACAGAGCTACGAGCAGTACTTC
TRBD1	-	TRBV27	TRBJ1-2	CASSTTGGWGGYTF	TGTGCCAGCAGTACGACAGGGGGCTGGGGTGGCTACACCTTC
-	-	TRBV2	TRBJ1-5	CASRGRTAGNQPQHF	TGTGCCAGCAGGGGACGGACAGCCGGCAATCAGCCCCAGCATTTT
-	once	TRBV9	TRBJ1-1	CASSVDPGMNTEAFF	TGTGCCAGCAGCGTAGATCCAGGGATGAACACTGAAGCTTTCTTT
TRBD1	-	TRBV30	TRBJ2-2	CAWSVRAGGAAGELFF	TGTGCCTGGAGTGTAAGGGCAGGGGGCGCCGCCGGGGAGCTGTTTTTT
TRBD1	-	TRBV19	TRBJ2-3	CASSTTGAYTDTQYF	TGTGCCAGTAGTACGACAGGGGCATATACAGATACGCAGTATTTT
-	-	TRBV4-1	TRBJ2-1	CASSQGSGYQMRQFF	TGCGCCAGCAGCCAAGGTAGCGGATACCAAATGAGGCAGTTCTTC
TRBD1	few	TRBV29-1	TRBJ2-7	CSVGGGASYEQYF	TGCAGCGTTGGAGGGGGCGCGAGTTACGAGCAGTACTTC
-	-	TRBV6-5	TRBJ2-7	CASSRGYEQYF	TGTGCCAGCAGTCGAGGGTACGAGCAGTACTTC